The TCR beta chain described here comes from a study of cytomegalovirus exposure and HLA in healthy donors. Turning to the study itself: It was reported in a later analysis that the 120 validation repertoires used the same platform as the approximately 650 first-cohort repertoires.

Germline lookup yields CDR1 SGHAT and CDR2 FQNNGV. This CDR3 has 18 amino acids. V lost 1 base to trimming and J lost 0 bases, with 17 bases between them. Study results and caveats: Cytomegalovirus-associated status was assigned to roughly 160 TCR beta chains.

The donors belonged to the approximately 130-subject validation cohort, separate from the roughly 600-subject first cohort. Measured with immunoSEQ multiplex PCR; TCRdb has only the in-frame clones, and not every one. The data hold 250,000 to 400,000 clones, with 75% to 90% observed a single time. To note about this clone: Its antigen remains unknown.

Sequences were obtained from PBMCs. The clonotype comes from a woman younger than 45 in good health and CMV-seropositive. The rearrangement uses TRBV11-2 and TRBJ2-3; D is unclear. The chain's CDR3 is CASSLGQTARTSTDTQYF. The CDR3 region has the DNA TGTGCCAGCAGCTTAGGTCAAACAGCCCGAACTAGCACAGATACGCAGTATTTT.